One T cell receptor beta chain is described in this entry. Its antigen is unknown. This sample was included in a study of CD8+ T cells in alopecia areata. Study-level findings and limits: Patients showed less clear TCR sequence sharing than mice, possibly partly because of HLA diversity.

Sequencing used cDNA as its template, made by extracting RNA and reverse transcribing it. The data were produced by immunoSEQ multiplex PCR, yet TCRdb's version contains in-frame clones alone and is incomplete. The profile covers more than 140,000 clones, with 70% to 90% appearing a single time and about 13% taken by the ten largest. Regarding treatment: oral pan-JAK inhibitor, 5-10 mg twice daily. Alopecia areata patients gave lesional scalp punch biopsies and peripheral blood samples. Sorting of CD4+ and CD8+ T cells was performed on PBMCs. V was cut by 4 bases and J by 5 bases, with 22 bases left in between. The CDR3 extends over 16 amino acids. Germline V gene lookup returns CDR1 SGHDT and CDR2 YYEEEE.

The sequences come from CD8+ T cells sorted from blood, collected at week 4, from a patient treated with tofacitinib. The TCR was taken from a human donor with alopecia areata. This rearrangement joins TRBV5-6 to TRBJ2-7, with D tentatively TRBD1 (6 bases). This CDR3 reads CASSPPTGTQGDEQYF. CDR3 coding DNA: TGTGCCAGCAGCCCCCCCACAGGGACCCAGGGCGACGAGCAGTACTTC.